This T cell receptor beta chain was observed in a study of CD8+CD57+ T cells in acquired aplastic anemia. The wider study: The mean DNA yield obtained from sorted CD4+ and CD8+ cells came to around 3 ug. General observations from the study: Found in both controls and patients were almost 30 CD8+ CDR3 sequences.

The CDR3 has 13 residues. Germline CDR1 reads SGHDN; CDR2 reads FVKESK. V trimming: 4 bases; J trimming: 14 bases; junction bases outside the gene matches: 11. The table lists this clonotype with many counts. Its specificity is unknown. Profiling that covered TCR beta VDJ and CDR3 relied on genomic DNA as its template. TCRdb itself ran the reads through MiXCR, one entry per CDR3 protein. The sample lists about 270,000 distinct CDR3 sequences, 50% to 70% seen once, with 8% in the top ten. The chain combines TRBV14 with TRBJ2-1, with 7 bases matching TRBD1. The receptor's source is a human donor with severe aplastic anemia or a healthy control (not recorded which). Sequencing was carried out using sorted CD4+, CD8+, or CD8+CD57+ T cells (not recorded which) from PBMCs. CDR3 amino acids: CASSLTTSGGEFF. The CDR3 nucleotides read TGTGCCAGCAGCCTCACCACTTCAGGGGGAGAGTTCTTC. The whole variable domain, filled in from reference TRBV14 and TRBJ2-1, reads EAGVTQFPSHSVIEKGQTVTLRCDPISGHDNLYWYRRVMGKEIKFLLHFVKESKQDESGMPNNRFLAERTGGTYSTLKVQPAELEDSGVYFCASSLTTSGGEFFGPGTRLTVL.